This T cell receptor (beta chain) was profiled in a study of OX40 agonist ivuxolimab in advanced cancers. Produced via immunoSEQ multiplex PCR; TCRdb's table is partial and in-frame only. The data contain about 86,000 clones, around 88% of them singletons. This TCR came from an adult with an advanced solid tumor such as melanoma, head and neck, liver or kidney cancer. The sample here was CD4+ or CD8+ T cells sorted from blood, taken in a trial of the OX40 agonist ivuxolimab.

As DNA, the CDR3 is TGTGCCAGCAGTGAAAGGGACAAGACTGGAAACACCATATATTTT. Residues: CASSERDKTGNTIYF. The V and J genes are TRBV6-1 and TRBJ1-3; the D gene is possibly TRBD1 (6 bases). The CDR3 is made up of 15 amino acids. V gave up 2 bases and J gave up 2 bases, with 10 bases separating them. CDR1 is MNHNS, CDR2 SASEGT, per germline.